The rows below give T cell receptor beta chains drawn from one sample of a study of response to subunit inactivated influenza vaccine. One entry per CDR3 protein results from TCRdb running MiXCR on the RT-PCR reads. The sample includes 500,000 to 750,000 distinct CDR3 sequences, about 14% of them seen just once. This specimen was PBMCs from blood, taken 12 days after vaccination. Receptors were obtained from a man in his forties or fifties who received an inactivated influenza vaccine. Each CDR3 is given with its conserved first and last residue.

j_call,cdr3_length,v_call,cdr3_aa
TRBJ2-7,18,TRBV5-6,CASSGLTGQGIRAYEQYF
TRBJ1-5,13,TRBV5-1,CASSDGSGQPQHF
TRBJ2-7,15,TRBV5-6,CASSSWGTGFNEQYF
TRBJ2-7,17,TRBV5-1,CASSTTTGTGGFYEQYF
TRBJ2-1,15,TRBV5-1,CASSRSGGSYNEQFF
TRBJ2-2,16,TRBV7-2,CASSFRPSGANGELFF
TRBJ2-5,14,TRBV20-1,CSARQTAYQETQYF
TRBJ1-2,13,TRBV25-1,CASSEFRGDGYTF
TRBJ1-4,16,TRBV15,CATSRKLSGRNEKLFF
TRBJ1-1,14,TRBV5-1,CASSFRAVNTEAFF
TRBJ2-7,13,TRBV29-1,CSVKRWGPYEQYF
TRBJ2-3,15,TRBV3-1,CASSQFRTFTDTQYF
TRBJ1-1,14,TRBV9,CASSVAGGGGVAFF
TRBJ2-7,15,TRBV9,CASSVGRGASYEQYF
TRBJ2-3,16,TRBV5-1,CASSLVGDRVTDTQYF
TRBJ2-5,12,TRBV20-1,CSAYRGWETQYF
TRBJ2-6,19,TRBV20-1,CSAFQIRDRGFPGANVLTF
TRBJ2-5,13,TRBV9,CASSVGTEETQYF
TRBJ2-1,13,TRBV20-1,CSAVAGVYNEQFF
TRBJ1-5,22,TRBV5-1,CASSLRPEPSQGRNHSNQPQHF
TRBJ2-2,15,TRBV10-3,CAIGQTGLNTGELFF
TRBJ2-7,14,TRBV7-2,CASSSRTAGYEQYF
TRBJ2-3,15,TRBV5-6,CASSLGDRGSDTQYF
TRBJ1-2,14,TRBV30,CAWSETGRTYGYTF
TRBJ2-1,12,TRBV6-6,CASSSLGVEQFF